This T cell receptor beta chain was found in a study of regulatory T cells in long-lasting Graves disease. As concerns this clonotype: This may come from a read error, since a much larger clone is one base off.

Arm-PCR of CDR3 regions with iRepertoire HTBI primers generated TCR beta libraries. MiXCR was run by TCRdb on the multiplex PCR reads, yielding one entry per CDR3 protein. Found here are roughly 350,000 distinct CDR3 sequences, 16% of them singletons; the top ten hold 25% to 30%. The CDR3 spans 13 residues. Germline assignment: CDR1 ENHRY and CDR2 SYGVKD. V lost 10 bases and J lost 5, with 18 bases in between. The time point: newly diagnosed GD, antithyroid drugs for less than 3 months. Extracted RNA from PBMCs served as the source of the TCR library. These records were also assigned to another study, of T cells in Graves' hyperthyroidism and ophthalmopathy.

The chain joins TRBV10-3 to TRBJ2-7, with D hard to call. Here the sequenced sample was peripheral blood mononuclear cells (PBMCs), taken at new diagnosis, from a patient treated with antithyroid drugs. This TCR was recovered from a man in his forties with Graves disease. The CDR3 protein is CATSRPAYHEQYF. The CDR3 nucleotides are TGTGCCACCTCCCGACCCGCCTACCACGAGCAGTACTTC.